Included here is one T cell receptor (beta chain) sequence, with context. Its specificity is unknown. Profiled with immunoSEQ multiplex PCR; TCRdb holds only in-frame clones, not every one. This table has over 85,000 clones, roughly 89% appearing once. Germline V gives CDR1 MNHEY, CDR2 SMNVEV (reference sequence). Between the trimmed V and J ends, which lost 2 bases and 1 base, there was a span of 10 bases. The CDR3 extends over 15 amino acids. This sample is drawn from a study of T cell responses to AZD1222 COVID-19 vaccine. Study-wide findings and caveats: Receipt of two AZD1222 doses was followed by a rise in Spike-specific TCR breadth and depth.

V gene TRBV27 combines with J gene TRBJ2-3, with D possibly TRBD1 on 5 matching bases. Material: peripheral blood, obtained 28 days after the second AZD1222 dose. The receptor was derived from an adult who received the AZD1222 COVID-19 vaccine. This chain's CDR3 is CASSLVGVGTDTQYF. CDR3 nucleotides: TGTGCCAGCAGTTTAGTAGGGGTAGGCACAGATACGCAGTATTTT.